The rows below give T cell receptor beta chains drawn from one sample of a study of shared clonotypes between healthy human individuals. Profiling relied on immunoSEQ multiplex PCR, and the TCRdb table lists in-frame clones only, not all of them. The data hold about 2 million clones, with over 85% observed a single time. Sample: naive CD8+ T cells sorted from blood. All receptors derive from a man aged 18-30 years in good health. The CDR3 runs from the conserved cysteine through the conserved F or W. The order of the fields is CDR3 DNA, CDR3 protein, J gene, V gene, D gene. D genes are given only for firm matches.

TGTGCCAGCAGCCCGGGGGCCTCCGAGCAGTACTTC CASSPGASEQYF TRBJ2-7 TRBV6-5 -
TGTGCCAGCAGCCGTCCACAGAGCCCTGACCTTACTTTGGAACTTGGCTACACCTTC CASSRPQSPDLTLELGYTF TRBJ1-2 TRBV5-4 -
TGCGCCAGCAGCCAAGGGGGGGAGGCGGGCTACGAGCAGTACTTC CASSQGGEAGYEQYF TRBJ2-7 TRBV4-3 -
TGTGCCTGGACTAGCGGCCAGAACAATGAGCAGTTCTTC CAWTSGQNNEQFF TRBJ2-1 TRBV30 TRBD2
TGTGCCAGTAGTTCCGGACTAGCGGGTTACGAGCAGTACTTC CASSSGLAGYEQYF TRBJ2-7 TRBV19 TRBD2
TGTGCCGTTAGCGGGGGTCTCTACAATGAGCAGTTCTTC CAVSGGLYNEQFF TRBJ2-1 TRBV28 TRBD2
TGTGCCAGCAGCCCTCCGGTCCACAATGAGCAGTTCTTC CASSPPVHNEQFF TRBJ2-1 TRBV7-9 -
TGTGCCAGCAGTCCCTCAGGGGGACTAGCCTATGGCTACACCTTC CASSPSGGLAYGYTF TRBJ1-2 TRBV27 TRBD1
TGTGCCAGCAGCTTCGGACACCATCTTACCGAGCAGTACTTC CASSFGHHLTEQYF TRBJ2-7 TRBV7-8 -
TGTGCCACCAGCAGAGACGGGGGGAACACTGAAGCTTTCTTT CATSRDGGNTEAFF TRBJ1-1 TRBV15 -
TGTGCCAGCAGCAAGGGACAGGGTTACTATGGCTACACCTTC CASSKGQGYYGYTF TRBJ1-2 TRBV11-2 TRBD1
TGCAGCCCCCGGGGGGGCGCGAGGTCTCGGCGCTACGAGCAGTACTTC CSPRGGARSRRYEQYF TRBJ2-7 TRBV29-1 TRBD2
TGTGCCAGCAGCCAAGGAACGGGTCAAGAGACCCAGTACTTC CASSQGTGQETQYF TRBJ2-5 TRBV4-2 -
TGTGCCAGCAGTTTACCGACAGGGCTTTATGGCTACACCTTC CASSLPTGLYGYTF TRBJ1-2 TRBV6-1 TRBD1
TGTGCCAGCAGCTTACGAGAGTGGAACACTGAAGCTTTCTTT CASSLREWNTEAFF TRBJ1-1 TRBV5-5 -
TGTGCCAGCAGCAATTATGGGACCGAGTACCAAGAGACCCAGTACTTC CASSNYGTEYQETQYF TRBJ2-5 TRBV13 -
TGTGCCAGCAGTGAAGACAGGGGGTTCGACGAGCAGTACTTC CASSEDRGFDEQYF TRBJ2-7 TRBV6-1 TRBD1
TGTGCCATCAGTGATGGGGGTAACTATGGCTACACCTTC CAISDGGNYGYTF TRBJ1-2 TRBV10-3 -
TGTGCCAGCAGTGAAGTTGAGGCAGGGGAGGCAGATACGCAGTATTTT CASSEVEAGEADTQYF TRBJ2-3 TRBV6-1 -
TGTGCCAGCAGCTTGGATTATGCAGGGCCAGATACGCAGTATTTT CASSLDYAGPDTQYF TRBJ2-3 TRBV5-6 -
TGTGCCATCAGAGATCCAGGGGGCACGGAAGAGACCCAGTACTTC CAIRDPGGTEETQYF TRBJ2-5 TRBV10-3 TRBD1
TGTGCCAGCAGTTTATTGGGGGCTGGGTATGGCTACACCTTC CASSLLGAGYGYTF TRBJ1-2 TRBV27 -
TGTGCCAGCAGTGAAAATTGGGACACTGAAGCTTTCTTT CASSENWDTEAFF TRBJ1-1 TRBV6-1 -
TGTGCCAGCAGCGCCCTGACAGAGAACAAAGAGACCCAGTACTTC CASSALTENKETQYF TRBJ2-5 TRBV7-9 -
TGTGCCAGCAGCCGCCGGGCCACCCAAGATACGCAGTATTTT CASSRRATQDTQYF TRBJ2-3 TRBV11-2 -
TGTGCCAGCAGCGGCCGGGACTTCAATGAGCAGTTCTTC CASSGRDFNEQFF TRBJ2-1 TRBV9 -
TGTGCCAGCTCGGACAGGGGACCCTCCTACGAGCAGTACTTC CASSDRGPSYEQYF TRBJ2-7 TRBV28 TRBD1
TGTGCTAGTGGTTGGGGAAGTGTGGGGTCAGAGACCCAGTACTTC CASGWGSVGSETQYF TRBJ2-5 TRBV12-5 -
TGTGCCAGCAGTTCTGGGGACAGGCGGGATGAAAAACTGTTTTTT CASSSGDRRDEKLFF TRBJ1-4 TRBV5-4 TRBD1
TGTGCCAGCAGGGGACAGGGGAGGGAGCAGTACTTC CASRGQGREQYF TRBJ2-7 TRBV5-6 TRBD1
TGTGCCAGCAGTACCGGGACTGGAGATTACGAGCAGTACTTC CASSTGTGDYEQYF TRBJ2-7 TRBV6-5 -
TGTGCCAGCAGCGGGGGAGCGGGGGCGAACACCGGGGAGCTGTTTTTT CASSGGAGANTGELFF TRBJ2-2 TRBV9 TRBD2
TGTGCCATCAGTAACTTACAGGGGGCAGTAGACGAGCAGTACTTC CAISNLQGAVDEQYF TRBJ2-7 TRBV10-3 TRBD1
TGTGCCAGCAGTTACCAGGGACCAATAAATGGAGAGACCCAGTACTTC CASSYQGPINGETQYF TRBJ2-5 TRBV6-5 -
TGTGCCAGCGCTATCCCCGGCTACGAGCAGTACTTC CASAIPGYEQYF TRBJ2-7 TRBV5-4 -
TGTGCCAGCAGCTTAAGTAGGGCGCTAGCTAACTATGGCTACACCTTC CASSLSRALANYGYTF TRBJ1-2 TRBV13 -
TGTGCCAGCAGTTTATGGGGCGGGGAGACCCAGTACTTC CASSLWGGETQYF TRBJ2-5 TRBV27 -
TGTGCCAGCAGTTTCGCCGTTTGGGGCGAGCAGTACTTC CASSFAVWGEQYF TRBJ2-7 TRBV27 -
TGTGCCAGCAGTTTACGGGCCTGGGAGGAGACCCAGTACTTC CASSLRAWEETQYF TRBJ2-5 TRBV28 -
TGTGCCAGCAGCCAGGGGACAGGGGAAGAGACCCAGTACTTC CASSQGTGEETQYF TRBJ2-5 TRBV13 TRBD1
TGTGCCAGCACCATAGGCGGGCTCGCCTATAATTCACCCCTCCACTTT CASTIGGLAYNSPLHF TRBJ1-6 TRBV7-2 -
TGCGCCAGCAGCCAAGACGGCGGGCCTTCCTACGAGCAGTACTTC CASSQDGGPSYEQYF TRBJ2-7 TRBV4-3 -
TGCGCCAGCAGCGCCCCCGGGACAGAAAACACTGAAGCTTTCTTT CASSAPGTENTEAFF TRBJ1-1 TRBV4-1 TRBD1
TGCAGCGTTGAAACGGTTGATCAGCCCCAGCATTTT CSVETVDQPQHF TRBJ1-5 TRBV29-1 -
TGCGCCAGCAGCCTAAGACAGGGGCCGGAAGGCTACACCTTC CASSLRQGPEGYTF TRBJ1-2 TRBV4-1 TRBD1
TGTGCCAGCAGTTACTCGAGCTCTGGTGAAGCTTTCTTT CASSYSSSGEAFF TRBJ1-1 TRBV6-5 -